This passage covers 13 T cell receptor beta chains from one sample sequenced in a study of PD-1 blockade in classical Hodgkin lymphoma. The table came from immunoSEQ multiplex PCR; TCRdb's copy has only in-frame clones and leaves some out. The profile shows about 39,000 clones, around 63% of them singletons. Relapse was seen in all patients after autologous stem cell transplantation, and brentuximab vedotin exposure was variable. This specimen was peripheral blood mononuclear cells (PBMCs), taken before the second cycle of nivolumab. The receptors here all came from a human donor with classical Hodgkin lymphoma.

The chain is built from TRBV30 and TRBJ2-3; the match to TRBD2 covers 9 bases. Germline V gives CDR1 GTSNPN, CDR2 SVGIG (reference sequence). The junction had 3 bases not matched to a gene; V was cut back by 0 bases and J by 2 bases. This CDR3 comprises 15 residues. Here the CDR3 reads CAWSVMGLATDTQYF. The CDR3 nucleotides read TGTGCCTGGAGTGTAATGGGACTAGCCACAGATACGCAGTATTTT.

The chain employs TRBV7-3 and TRBJ2-3, with D uncertain. The germline V gene has CDR1 SGHTA and CDR2 FQGTGA. Trimming pared 5 bases from V and 6 bases from J, leaving 12 bases between. The CDR3 consists of 13 residues. CDR3 sequence: CASSRAGGDTQYF. The CDR3 DNA follows: TGTGCCAGCAGCCGCGCAGGCGGCGATACGCAGTATTTT.

This clone was seen more than once but under ten times. This chain connects TRBV7-2 to TRBJ1-5; D perhaps matches TRBD1 (5 bases). The CDR3 covers 14 residues. Germline loops: CDR1 SGHTA, CDR2 FQGNSA. Trimming stripped 1 base from V and 9 bases from J, with 13 bases between. Here the CDR3 reads CASSLGTGVWPQHF. The CDR3 nucleotides are TGTGCCAGCAGCTTAGGAACAGGAGTTTGGCCCCAGCATTTT.

This clone is deemed medium-sized (0.01 to 0.1%). V is TRBV11-3 and J is TRBJ1-1; D remains unclear. Germline V gene data show CDR1 as SGHNT and CDR2 as YENEEA. This CDR3 has 13 residues. Trimming removed 4 bases at V and 1 base at J, with 7 bases between. The CDR3 here is CASSSGTNTEAFF. The CDR3 DNA sequence: TGTGCCAGCAGCTCGGGCACGAACACTGAAGCTTTCTTT. The full variable domain, with the rest looked up from reference TRBV11-3 and TRBJ1-1, is EAGVVQSPRYKIIEKKQPVAFWCNPISGHNTLYWYLQNLGQGPELLIRYENEEAVDDSQLPKDRFSAERLKGVDSTLKIQPAELGDSAVYLCASSSGTNTEAFFGQGTRLTVV.

This rearrangement joins TRBV4-3 to TRBJ2-3, with D possibly being TRBD2 (5 bases). The CDR3 is made up of 17 amino acids. Trimming removed 2 bases from V and 0 bases from J, with 15 bases in between. The germline V gene encodes CDR1 LGHNA and CDR2 YSLEER. CDR3 residues: CASSQSFGTRSTDTQYF. The DNA of the CDR3 is TGCGCCAGCAGCCAATCGTTCGGAACTAGGAGCACAGATACGCAGTATTTT.

This chain links TRBV28 with TRBJ1-3; D gene uncertain. This CDR3 spans 14 amino acids. Trimming shortened V by 3 bases and J by 4 bases, and 10 bases separated the two germline ends. Germline V gene data show CDR1 as MDHEN and CDR2 as SYDVKM. CDR3 nucleotide sequence: TGTGCCAGCAGTTTCGTCCGTTCCGGAAACACCATATATTTT. It translates to CASSFVRSGNTIYF.

The gene calls are TRBV4-3 and TRBJ2-2; no definite D call. Germline V gene data show CDR1 as LGHNA and CDR2 as YSLEER. Trimming left V 0 bases short and J 1 base short, with 9 bases between. There are 16 residues in the CDR3. The CDR3 DNA follows: TGCGCCAGCAGCCAAGATATGGGATTGAACACCGGGGAGCTGTTTTTT. It yields the protein CASSQDMGLNTGELFF.

CDR3 sequence: CASSEPGFGTDTQYF. In DNA form, the CDR3 reads TGTGCCAGCAGTGAACCGGGATTTGGAACAGATACGCAGTATTTT. V is TRBV6-1 and J is TRBJ2-3, with D maybe TRBD2 (5 bases). In germline, CDR1 is MNHNS, CDR2 SASEGT. This CDR3 is built from 15 residues. V was shortened by 2 bases and J by 3 bases, with 12 bases between the two germline ends.

The J gene is TRBJ2-3, the V gene TRBV5-1, with 11 nucleotides matching TRBD2. This CDR3 contains 17 residues. Germline lookup yields CDR1 SGHRS and CDR2 YFSETQ. Trimming cost V 7 bases and J 1 base; bases outside gene matches: 11. CDR3 sequence: CASEREPLAGGTDTQYF. The CDR3 DNA reads as TGCGCCAGCGAAAGGGAGCCACTAGCGGGAGGCACAGATACGCAGTATTTT.

The CDR3 sequence is CASSPTGREGTKNIQYF. CDR3 DNA sequence: TGCGCCAGCAGCCCTACGGGGCGGGAGGGAACCAAAAACATTCAGTACTTC. V usage is TRBV5-1 and J usage is TRBJ2-4; 9 bases line up with TRBD2. The ends lost 4 bases at V and 2 bases at J; junction bases unmatched: 10. Germline CDR1 reads SGHRS; CDR2 reads YFSETQ. The length of the CDR3 is 17 residues. The variable domain in full, completed from reference TRBV5-1 and TRBJ2-4, reads KAGVTQTPRYLIKTRGQQVTLSCSPISGHRSVSWYQQTPGQGLQFLFEYFSETQRNKGNFPGRFSGRQFSNSRSEMNVSTLELGDSALYLCASSPTGREGTKNIQYFGAGTRLSVL.

The V and J genes are TRBV4-1 and TRBJ1-1, with D tentatively TRBD1 (6 bases). CDR3 length: 15 residues. V shed 4 bases and J shed 0 bases, with 12 bases lying between them. Germline lookup yields CDR1 MGHRA and CDR2 YSYEKL. CDR3 residues: CASSRNTGMNTEAFF. The CDR3 region has the DNA TGCGCCAGCAGCCGTAATACAGGGATGAACACTGAAGCTTTCTTT.

The chain joins TRBV6-6 to TRBJ1-5; tentatively, D is TRBD1 (5 bases). CDR1 is MNHNY, CDR2 SVGAGI, per germline (reference sequence). V lost 6 bases, J lost 5 bases, and 11 bases lay in between. CDR3 length: 13 amino acids. The CDR3 nucleotides are TGTGCCAGCAGCTCCGGGGGGTATCAGCCCCAGCATTTT. Its translation: CASSSGGYQPQHF.

V gene TRBV7-2 combines with J gene TRBJ1-5; D ambiguous. CDR3 size: 17 residues. V was trimmed by 5 bases and J by 3 bases, leaving 20 bases between them. Germline-derived CDR1 and CDR2 are SGHTA and FQGNSA. The DNA for the CDR3 is TGTGCCAGCAGCAACACCTTGTGGGTTGGGGACAATCAGCCCCAGCATTTT. Amino acids: CASSNTLWVGDNQPQHF.